The present T cell receptor (beta chain) was sequenced within a study of PD-1 blockade in classical Hodgkin lymphoma. Clones were read by immunoSEQ multiplex PCR, and TCRdb kept only the in-frame ones, dropping some. The table includes some 33,000 clones, approximately 65% detected once. Trimming took off 2 bases at V and 12 bases at J, with 24 bases between the two ends. The CDR3 is 16 residues long. Germline CDR1 and CDR2: SGHNT and YYREEE (reference sequence). Time point denoted: cycle 4 day 1 (C4D1), after about 6 weeks of nivolumab. Every patient experienced relapse after autologous stem cell transplantation, and brentuximab vedotin exposure varied. Responses achieved at best were complete response, partial response or progressive disease. This clone has a single count.

The chain uses TRBV5-4 and TRBJ2-1, with TRBD2 as a possible D gene (5 bases). The sequencing used peripheral blood mononuclear cells (PBMCs), collected before the fourth cycle of nivolumab. The TCR comes from a human donor with classical Hodgkin lymphoma. CDR3 in DNA: TGTGCCAGCAGCTTAGTCGGCGGGTCGGTGATCAGCGGGCAGTTCTTC. Protein sequence: CASSLVGGSVISGQFF.